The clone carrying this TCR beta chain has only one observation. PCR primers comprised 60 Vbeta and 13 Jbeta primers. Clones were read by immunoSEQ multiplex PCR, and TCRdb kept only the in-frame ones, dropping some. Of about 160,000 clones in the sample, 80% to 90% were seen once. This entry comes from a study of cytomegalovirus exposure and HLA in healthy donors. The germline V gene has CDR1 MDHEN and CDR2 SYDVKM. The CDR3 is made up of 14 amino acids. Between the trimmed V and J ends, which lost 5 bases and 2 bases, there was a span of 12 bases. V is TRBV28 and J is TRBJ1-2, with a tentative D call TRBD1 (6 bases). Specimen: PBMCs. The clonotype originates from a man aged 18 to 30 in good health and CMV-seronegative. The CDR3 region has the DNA TGTGCCAGCAGTCAAACCGGGACAAACTATGGCTACACCTTC. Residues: CASSQTGTNYGYTF.